Detailed here is one T cell receptor (beta chain). The data stem from a study of cytotoxic CD8 clonotypes in ibrutinib-treated CLL. About the research overall: Per sample, productive templates averaged around 260,000 and productive rearrangements averaged about 92,000.

Germline lookup yields CDR1 KGHSH and CDR2 LQKENI. This CDR3 spans 13 amino acids. Between the trimmed V and J ends, which lost 8 bases and 1 base, there was a span of 11 bases. Some clones are missing from TCRdb's copy, which holds only in-frame ones; the method was immunoSEQ multiplex PCR. The table lists around 70,000 clones, over 75% of them singletons, with about 8% in the top ten. The receptor's source is a human donor with chronic lymphocytic leukemia. This sequence joins TRBV18 and TRBJ1-1; D uncertain. The starting material was PBMCs, obtained at disease progression, from a patient treated with ibrutinib. The DNA of the CDR3 is TGTGCCAGCCCACGGACGTGGAACACTGAAGCTTTCTTT. It translates to CASPRTWNTEAFF.